This T cell receptor (beta chain) was profiled in a study of T cells in Graves' hyperthyroidism and ophthalmopathy. Study-level points and caveats: Separating ophthalmopathy from stable hyperthyroidism was achieved by a 13 V-J model.

Hyperthyroidism was newly diagnosed in patients aged 18 to 65 (duration under 2 months). Diagnoses were made from clinical symptoms, serum measures (thyroxine and TRAb), thyroid ultrasound and orbital computed tomography. Trimming took 3 bases from V and 1 from J; bases not matched to a gene: 5. Germline V gene lookup returns CDR1 SGHRS and CDR2 YFSETQ. This CDR3 region has 15 residues. RNA transcripts gave rise to amplified TCR beta CDR3 regions. TCR CDR3 underwent first-round RT-PCR with the HTBI primer set. Each CDR3 protein gets one entry after TCRdb re-called the multiplex PCR reads with MiXCR. The data contain approximately 710,000 distinct CDR3 sequences, around a sixth of them singletons. The sample holds many counts of this clonotype. Antigen: not known.

This chain joins TRBV5-1 and TRBJ1-1; 8 bases are a match to TRBD1. The origin of this receptor is a man aged 45-65 years with Graves' hyperthyroidism. Material for sequencing was blood. The DNA for the CDR3 is TGCGCCAGCAGCTGGGGTGGGACAGGGAACACTGAAGCTTTCTTT. Protein product: CASSWGGTGNTEAFF.